This T cell receptor beta chain originates from a study of T cell repertoires in cytomegalovirus infection. In the case of this clonotype: Its antigen remains unidentified.

TCRdb fed the reads into MiXCR, producing one record per CDR3 protein. Of some 110,000 distinct CDR3 sequences listed, roughly a third were seen once; the top ten hold roughly 50%. The V end lost 3 bases, the J end lost 11 bases, and 11 bases lay between the germline ends. The CDR3 covers 11 residues. Germline V gene sequence: CDR1 SNHLY, CDR2 FYNNEI. This TCR derives from a human donor in good health (CMV status not recorded). Some clones in this sample may be carry-over from other donors' samples. Sample: CD8+ T cells from cultured PBMCs, taken from culture after CMV antigen stimulation. The chain has TRBV2 and TRBJ2-7; possibly TRBD2 for D (6 bases). CDR3 loop: CASSDSTSKYF. The CDR3 coding sequence is TGTGCCAGCAGTGACTCCACTAGCAAGTACTTC.